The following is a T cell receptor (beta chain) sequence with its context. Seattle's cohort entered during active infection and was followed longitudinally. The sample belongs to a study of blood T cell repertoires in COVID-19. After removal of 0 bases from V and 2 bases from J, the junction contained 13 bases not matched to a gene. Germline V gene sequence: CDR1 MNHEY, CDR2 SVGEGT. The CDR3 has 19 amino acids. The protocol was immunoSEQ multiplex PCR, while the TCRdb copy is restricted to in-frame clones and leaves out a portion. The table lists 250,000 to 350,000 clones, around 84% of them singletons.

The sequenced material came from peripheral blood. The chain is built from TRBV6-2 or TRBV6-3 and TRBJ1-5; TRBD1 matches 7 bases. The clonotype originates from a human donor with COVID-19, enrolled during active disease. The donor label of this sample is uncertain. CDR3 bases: TGTGCCAGCAGTTACTCGAGGGGACAGAGGTCTCGTGGCAATCAGCCCCAGCATTTT. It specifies CASSYSRGQRSRGNQPQHF.